One and the same sample provided the 13 T cell receptor beta chains below, sequenced in a study of cytomegalovirus exposure and HLA in healthy donors. The PCR had 60 Vbeta and 13 Jbeta primers. Clones were sequenced by immunoSEQ multiplex PCR, and TCRdb holds only the in-frame ones, with some missing. This sample carries roughly 200,000 clones, 60% to 85% of them seen once, and the ten largest clones take 5.7%. Sequenced: PBMCs. These receptors all stem from a man aged 40-50 years in good health and CMV-seronegative.

The V and J genes are TRBV10-3 and TRBJ2-7; 12 nucleotides line up with TRBD2. The ends lost 2 bases at V and 1 base at J; junction bases unmatched: 9. The CDR3 has 18 amino acids. Germline CDR1 and CDR2: ENHRY and SYGVKD. CDR3 protein: CAISEARLAGEQSYEQYF. The CDR3 DNA reads as TGTGCCATCAGTGAGGCCAGACTAGCGGGAGAGCAGTCCTACGAGCAGTACTTC.

This chain connects TRBV5-1 to TRBJ1-1, with 9 bases aligning to TRBD1. The CDR3 extends over 15 amino acids. With V trimmed by 0 bases and J by 7 bases, 7 bases remained unmatched. Germline CDR1 SGHRS, CDR2 YFSETQ. CDR3 loop: CASSLAGQGKGEAFF. The DNA for the CDR3 is TGCGCCAGCAGCTTGGCGGGACAGGGAAAAGGTGAAGCTTTCTTT.

The V gene is TRBV5-4, the J gene TRBJ2-7; TRBD1 matches 7 bases. The CDR3 consists of 14 residues. The V gene's germline CDR1 is SGHNT and CDR2 YYREEE (reference sequence). The J segment lost 3 bases and the V segment lost 4 bases, leaving 7 bases of the junction unmatched. CDR3: CASSTARQGYEQYF. The CDR3 nucleotides read TGTGCCAGCAGCACGGCCAGACAGGGCTACGAGCAGTACTTC.

The chain carries TRBV12-5 and TRBJ2-3, with 9 positions matching TRBD1. CDR3 length equals 17 residues. The V and J ends lost 5 bases and 5 bases, in that order; junction bases with no gene match: 14. Germline V gene data show CDR1 as LGHNT and CDR2 as FRNRAP. CDR3 DNA sequence: TGTGCTAGTGGTCCCCCGTCAGGGACAGGGAGGGGAGATACGCAGTATTTT. It yields the protein CASGPPSGTGRGDTQYF.

The CDR3 loop is CASSWTSVSYNEQFF. DNA for the CDR3: TGTGCCAGCAGCTGGACTAGCGTAAGTTACAATGAGCAGTTCTTC. The rearrangement links TRBV7-2 to TRBJ2-1; 9 bases match TRBD2. CDR1 is SGHTA and CDR2 is FQGNSA in the germline V gene. The CDR3 extends over 15 amino acids. The ends lost 4 bases at V and 4 bases at J; junction bases unmatched: 5.

Details on this clone: This same CDR3 is encoded by further DNA sequences in the sample. The chain is built from TRBV5-1 and TRBJ2-1, with 7 bases aligning to TRBD1. The CDR3 covers 16 residues. Germline V gene lookup returns CDR1 SGHRS and CDR2 YFSETQ. The J segment lost 8 bases and the V segment lost 1 base, leaving 12 bases of the junction unmatched. CDR3 sequence reads: CASSLTGQGDFYEQFF. CDR3 bases: TGCGCCAGCAGCTTGACGGGGCAGGGGGATTTCTATGAGCAGTTCTTC.

This chain links TRBV6-5 with TRBJ1-1, with no clear D. Trimming pared 4 bases from V and 4 bases from J, leaving 10 bases between. The CDR3 loop spans 13 amino acids. The germline CDR1 and CDR2 sequences are MNHEY and SVGAGI. The CDR3 nucleotides are TGTGCCAGCAGTTCATCGAGGGTCACTGAAGCTTTCTTT. Translation: CASSSSRVTEAFF.

The V and J genes are TRBV4-1 and TRBJ1-5; D not resolved. From germline, CDR1 is MGHRA and CDR2 YSYEKL. The CDR3 totals 15 residues. V lost 0 bases, J lost 0 bases, and 6 bases lay in between. Here the CDR3 DNA reads TGCGCCAGCAGCCAAGATCCAGATAGCAATCAGCCCCAGCATTTT. It codes for CASSQDPDSNQPQHF.

This chain connects TRBV4-1 to TRBJ1-4, with 7 bases that match TRBD1. The CDR3 consists of 18 residues. The J segment lost 2 bases and the V segment lost 4 bases, leaving 13 bases of the junction unmatched. Per germline, CDR1 MGHRA and CDR2 YSYEKL. The CDR3 is CASSRPRQGVGTNEKLFF. The CDR3, as DNA: TGCGCCAGCAGCCGCCCCCGTCAGGGGGTGGGGACTAATGAAAAACTGTTTTTT.

V gene TRBV15 combines with J gene TRBJ2-5; no clear D. The germline gives CDR1 LNHNV, CDR2 YYDKDF (reference sequence). Trimming pared 1 base from V and 9 bases from J, leaving 9 bases between. The CDR3 length is 12 residues. CDR3 sequence: CATSRASLPQYF. The CDR3 DNA reads TGTGCCACCAGCAGAGCCAGTTTGCCCCAGTACTTC. The variable domain in full, completed from reference TRBV15 and TRBJ2-5, reads DAMVIQNPRYQVTQFGKPVTLSCSQTLNHNVMYWYQQKSSQAPKLLFHYYDKDFNNEADTPDNFQSRRPNTSFCFLDIRSPGLGDTAMYLCATSRASLPQYFGPGTRLLVL.

J is TRBJ2-1 and V is TRBV7-9; TRBD2 might be the D (6 bases). The CDR3 is 12 residues long. The V end was cut by 6 bases, the J end by 8 bases, with 11 bases between. From germline, CDR1 is SEHNR and CDR2 FQNEAQ (reference sequence). The CDR3 here is CASREGGDEQFF. The CDR3 DNA follows: TGTGCCAGCAGGGAGGGCGGGGATGAGCAGTTCTTC.

The J gene is TRBJ1-2, the V gene TRBV19; 8 bases align to TRBD1. The V segment lost 8 bases and the J segment 6 bases; nucleotides outside the gene matches: 8. CDR3 length equals 13 residues. In germline, CDR1 is LNHDA, CDR2 SQIVND (reference sequence). CDR3 in amino acids: CASRSSGGHGYTF. The CDR3 bases are TGTGCCAGTCGGTCCTCAGGGGGCCATGGCTACACCTTC.

This clone was counted a few times. The rearrangement joins TRBV29-1 to TRBJ2-1; 7 bases map to TRBD2. V was pared by 8 bases and J by 5 bases, with 18 bases of the junction left unmatched. CDR3 length equals 16 residues. Germline CDR1 SQVTM, CDR2 ANQGSEA. The CDR3 reads CSLGGGVRVRDNEQFF. The CDR3 nucleotides read TGCAGCTTGGGGGGGGGAGTGAGAGTTCGCGACAATGAGCAGTTCTTC.